This T cell receptor beta chain was sequenced during a study of response to subunit inactivated influenza vaccine (dated by TCRdb to the late 2010s). The study in broad terms: The study used deep quantitative T cell receptor repertoire profiling to track responses to a trivalent subunit inactivated influenza vaccine.

For this clonotype: Its antigen is unknown. No qualities accompany the bases; no much larger clone lies one base away.

Taken from the germline V gene, the CDR1 and CDR2 loops are SQVTM and ANQGSEA. V is clipped by 0 bases and J by 7 bases, and the sequence between their germline boundaries is 10 bases long. Counted from cysteine to phenylalanine, this CDR3 has 13 amino acids. CDR3 DNA only is kept here, 39 bases in frame from base 1. To prepare the library, RT-PCR was applied. TCRdb shows the sequencer as Illumina HiSeq 2500. TCRdb trimmed public reads at Q25 via fastp, called clones via MiXCR and kept in-frame beta chains. Each entry is one CDR3 protein sequence, shown with its most common DNA and genes. The sample profile shows around 750,000 distinct CDR3 sequences; 21% of them were found once. Jointly, the top ten make up more than 8.5% of the sample. The paper as a whole reports these results and caveats: It was suggested by the authors that each seasonal influenza vaccination may recruit only a limited number of new T cells.

The rearranged segments are TRBV29-1 and TRBJ1-5; the D gene cannot be named for sure. The sequence derives from a man aged 45-65 years who received an inactivated influenza vaccine. Donor details come from another sample of the same person, matched by shared clones. Sequenced here: PBMCs from blood, sampled 5 days after vaccination. The nucleotides read TGCAGCGTTGAAGAGCAGCTTGGACAGCCCCAGCATTTT. It translates to CSVEEQLGQPQHF.